This entry lists 24 T cell receptor beta chains sequenced from one sample in a study of T cell repertoires in cytomegalovirus infection. No cognate antigen is known for these TCRs. MiXCR was run by TCRdb on the reads, yielding one entry per CDR3 protein. The data show 350,000 to 400,000 distinct CDR3 sequences, about 34% seen once. This specimen was cultured PBMCs, taken from culture after CMV antigen stimulation. The receptor set was obtained from a human donor in good health (CMV status not recorded). Some clones in this sample may be carry-over from other donors' samples.

This chain connects TRBV7-2 to TRBJ1-1, with D unclear. The CDR3 is 14 amino acids. CDR1 is SGHTA and CDR2 is FQGNSA in the germline V gene. Trimming stripped 1 base from V and 1 base from J, with 7 bases between. The CDR3 protein is CASSLGIPNTEAFF. Written as DNA, the CDR3 is TGTGCCAGCAGCTTAGGTATTCCGAACACTGAAGCTTTCTTT. The full variable domain, with the rest looked up from reference TRBV7-2 and TRBJ1-1, is GAGVSQSPSNKVTEKGKDVELRCDPISGHTALYWYRQSLGQGLEFLIYFQGNSAPDKSGLPSDRFSAERTGGSVSTLTIQRTQQEDSAVYLCASSLGIPNTEAFFGQGTRLTVV.

This clonotype was seen ten or more times. This sequence joins TRBV7-9 and TRBJ1-5; D gene ambiguous. The CDR3 runs to 14 residues. CDR1 and CDR2 from the germline V gene are SEHNR and FQNEAQ (reference sequence). V lost 5 bases, J lost 3 bases, and 11 bases lay in between. The CDR3 reads CASSPDGYNQPQHF. The DNA for the CDR3 is TGTGCCAGCAGCCCTGACGGTTACAATCAGCCCCAGCATTTT. The complete variable domain, with remaining parts taken from reference TRBV7-9 and TRBJ1-5, reads DTGVSQNPRHKITKRGQNVTFRCDPISEHNRLYWYRQTLGQGPEFLTYFQNEAQLEKSRLLSDRFSAERPKGSFSTLEIQRTEQGDSAMYLCASSPDGYNQPQHFGDGTRLSIL.

This clonotype has a handful of counts. V gene TRBV7-2 combines with J gene TRBJ2-7; 11 nucleotides match TRBD2. The CDR3 spans 18 residues. Germline CDR1 SGHTA, CDR2 FQGNSA. Trimming removed 6 bases from V and 2 bases from J; junction bases left unmatched: 15. In DNA, the CDR3 is TGTGCCAGCAGTCTCTATCTTCCGGGGACTAGCGGCACCTACGAGCAGTACTTC. It codes for CASSLYLPGTSGTYEQYF. Using reference TRBV7-2 and TRBJ2-7 for the parts outside the CDR3, the full variable domain is GAGVSQSPSNKVTEKGKDVELRCDPISGHTALYWYRQSLGQGLEFLIYFQGNSAPDKSGLPSDRFSAERTGGSVSTLTIQRTQQEDSAVYLCASSLYLPGTSGTYEQYFGPGTRLTVT.

This clonotype was detected a few times. The J gene is TRBJ2-5, the V gene TRBV4-3; 7 positions match TRBD1. The CDR3 extends over 16 amino acids. Germline trimming cut 0 bases from V and 0 bases from J; bases unmatched to any gene: 4. Germline V lookup: CDR1 LGHNA, CDR2 YSLEER. CDR3 coding DNA: TGCGCCAGCAGCCAAGAGAGGGGGACAGACCAAGAGACCCAGTACTTC. Protein sequence: CASSQERGTDQETQYF.

As regards this clonotype: The junction differs from germline at one of its ends, possibly a read error. This sequence joins TRBV29-1 and TRBJ2-7, with TRBD2 as a possible D gene (5 bases). The CDR3 covers 16 residues. Germline V lookup: CDR1 SQVTM, CDR2 ANQGSEA. For the CDR3, the DNA is TGCAGCGTTGTTATTTTTGAGGGCCTTTTCTCCCACGAGCAGTACTTC. This gives the protein CSVVIFEGLFSHEQYF.

The CDR3 DNA sequence: TGTGCCAGTAGTATAGATAAAGCGGGAGACTTAACAGATACGCAGTATTTT. Residues: CASSIDKAGDLTDTQYF. The gene calls are TRBV19 and TRBJ2-3; 8 positions agree with TRBD2. The ends lost 0 bases at V and 3 bases at J; junction bases unmatched: 8. Germline CDR1 reads LNHDA; CDR2 reads SQIVND (reference sequence). The CDR3 consists of 17 residues.

The count of this clonotype is one. The gene calls are TRBV5-1 and TRBJ2-2; D unresolved. Trimming took 1 base from V and 3 from J, leaving 10 bases between them. This CDR3 is built from 15 residues. Germline V gene sequence: CDR1 SGHRS, CDR2 YFSETQ. DNA for the CDR3: TGCGCCAGCAGCTTGAAGTCCCAAGACACCGGGGAGCTGTTTTTT. This sequence encodes CASSLKSQDTGELFF.

This clonotype was counted a few times. This chain uses TRBV7-6 with TRBJ1-2, with a weak D call TRBD1 (6 bases). Trimming shortened V by 4 bases and J by 2 bases, and 14 bases separated the two germline ends. The germline V gene has CDR1 SGHVS and CDR2 FNYEAQ. This CDR3 is 15 amino acids long. CDR3 loop: CASSSQTGTNYGYTF. The CDR3 DNA is TGTGCCAGCAGCTCCCAGACCGGGACAAACTATGGCTACACCTTC.

This chain uses TRBV20-1 with TRBJ1-6; the D is unclear. V was cut by 3 bases and J by 1 base, with 10 bases left in between. There are 15 residues in the CDR3. CDR1 DFQATT and CDR2 SNEGSKA come from the germline V gene (reference sequence). CDR3 DNA: TGCAGTGCTAGGTTAAGAGTTTCCTATAATTCACCCCTCCACTTT. Its protein is CSARLRVSYNSPLHF.

The gene calls are TRBV11-2 and TRBJ2-5; tentative D call: TRBD1 (6 bases). Germline V gives CDR1 SGHAT, CDR2 FQNNGV. CDR3 size: 11 residues. Trimming took off 8 bases at V and 5 bases at J, with 9 bases between the two ends. For the CDR3, the DNA is TGTGCCAGCCATGGGGGCGAGACCCAGTACTTC. Its translation is CASHGGETQYF.

CDR3 protein: CASGFQGLYEQYF. CDR3 DNA: TGTGCCAGTGGGTTCCAAGGGCTCTACGAGCAGTACTTC. The chain recombines TRBV10-3 with TRBJ2-7; D remains ambiguous. CDR1 and CDR2 from the germline V gene are ENHRY and SYGVKD. V gave up 10 bases and J gave up 3 bases, with 16 bases separating them. The CDR3 consists of 13 residues.

The chain employs TRBV28 and TRBJ2-7; TRBD2 matches 7 bases. Germline V gene data show CDR1 as MDHEN and CDR2 as SYDVKM. The J segment lost 3 bases and the V segment lost 7 bases, leaving 15 bases of the junction unmatched. The CDR3 totals 16 residues. CDR3 amino acids: CASTQVAGRALYEQYF. The DNA of the CDR3 is TGTGCCAGCACCCAGGTCGCGGGGAGGGCCCTCTACGAGCAGTACTTC.

This clonotype was observed many times. This chain uses TRBV6-6 with TRBJ2-4; D might be TRBD1 (5 bases). Per germline, CDR1 MNHNY and CDR2 SVGAGI (reference sequence). Between the trimmed V and J ends, which lost 2 bases and 0 bases, there was a span of 14 bases. The CDR3 is 17 amino acids. The CDR3 loop reads CASSYPTGTQAKNIQYF. In DNA form, the CDR3 reads TGTGCCAGCAGTTACCCCACAGGCACCCAAGCCAAAAACATTCAGTACTTC.

This clonotype occurred a few times. The chain couples TRBV19 to TRBJ2-1, with 15 bases fitting TRBD2. Germline CDR1 reads LNHDA; CDR2 reads SQIVND (reference sequence). V shed 6 bases and J 2 bases; nucleotides not matched to a gene: 8. This CDR3 has 18 residues. The CDR3 reads CASSPLRTSGRAYNEQFF. In DNA, the CDR3 is TGTGCCAGTAGCCCTCTTCGGACTAGCGGGAGGGCCTACAATGAGCAGTTCTTC. Full variable domain (rest looked up from reference TRBV19 and TRBJ2-1): DGGITQSPKYLFRKEGQNVTLSCEQNLNHDAMYWYRQDPGQGLRLIYYSQIVNDFQKGDIAEGYSVSREKKESFPLTVTSAQKNPTAFYLCASSPLRTSGRAYNEQFFGPGTRLTVL.

With regard to this clonotype: A read error may be the cause here, since a much bigger clone is one base away. The rearrangement uses TRBV28 and TRBJ1-3; the D gene is possibly TRBD1 (5 bases). The V end lost 8 bases, the J end lost 0 bases, and 11 bases lay between the germline ends. Germline V gene data show CDR1 as MDHEN and CDR2 as SYDVKM. The CDR3 sequence is 14 residues long. CDR3 residues: CASGVDSSGNTIYF. The CDR3 nucleotides read TGTGCCAGCGGGGTTGACAGCTCTGGAAACACCATATATTTT.

This rearrangement joins TRBV4-1 to TRBJ2-5, with D perhaps TRBD1 (5 bases). This CDR3 spans 17 amino acids. The V gene's germline CDR1 is MGHRA and CDR2 YSYEKL. Trimming removed 1 base at V and 3 bases at J, with 18 bases between. CDR3 amino acids: CASSQGLLTDGEETQYF. The DNA for the CDR3 is TGCGCCAGCAGCCAAGGCCTACTGACAGACGGAGAAGAGACCCAGTACTTC.

This chain joins TRBV6-2 or TRBV6-3 and TRBJ2-5; no definite D call. Between the trimmed V and J ends, which lost 5 bases and 5 bases, there was a span of 15 bases. CDR3 length: 14 amino acids. Germline V gene lookup returns CDR1 MNHEY and CDR2 SVGEGT. The CDR3 sequence is CASSDTLGQETQYF. The CDR3 DNA is TGTGCCAGCAGTGATACCCTCGGGCAGGAGACCCAGTACTTC.

The chain recombines TRBV5-1 with TRBJ1-2; TRBD1 aligns across 8 bases. V lost 4 bases to trimming and J lost 6 bases; unmatched junction nucleotides: 5. The CDR3 totals 13 residues. The germline V gene has CDR1 SGHRS and CDR2 YFSETQ. CDR3: CASSQDRANGYTF. The CDR3 coding sequence is TGCGCCAGCAGCCAGGACAGGGCGAATGGCTACACCTTC.

The chain employs TRBV19 and TRBJ2-1; D remains ambiguous. The germline V and J ends were trimmed by 4 bases and 6 bases, with 10 bases remaining between them. The V gene's germline CDR1 is LNHDA and CDR2 SQIVND (reference sequence). The length of the CDR3 is 13 residues. DNA for the CDR3: TGTGCCAGTAGTACCCTGGGTGTCAATGAGCAGTTCTTC. Amino acid sequence: CASSTLGVNEQFF.

This clonotype has only a few counts. The rearrangement uses TRBV6-1 and TRBJ1-1; possible D gene TRBD1, 5 bases. CDR1 is MNHNS and CDR2 is SASEGT in the germline V gene. Trimming shortened V by 5 bases and J by 1 base, and 20 bases separated the two germline ends. CDR3 length: 17 residues. CDR3 in amino acids: CASSIGGGRTGNTEAFF. CDR3 coding DNA: TGTGCCAGCAGTATCGGGGGAGGGCGGACGGGGAACACTGAAGCTTTCTTT.

This chain connects TRBV27 to TRBJ2-3, with D perhaps matching TRBD2 (5 bases). Germline values: CDR1 MNHEY, CDR2 SMNVEV (reference sequence). Trimming removed 5 bases from V and 4 bases from J, with 19 bases in between. There are 16 residues in the CDR3. The CDR3 sequence: CASSGVVGSLADTQYF. CDR3 nucleotides: TGTGCCAGCAGTGGGGTAGTTGGGAGTCTCGCAGATACGCAGTATTTT.

This clonotype occurred a few times. J is TRBJ1-1 and V is TRBV15; D not resolved. The germline V and J ends were trimmed by 4 bases and 1 base, with 19 bases remaining between them. This CDR3 spans 17 amino acids. CDR1 LNHNV and CDR2 YYDKDF come from the germline V gene (reference sequence). The CDR3 region is CATSIARIGRPNTEAFF. The CDR3 DNA follows: TGTGCCACCAGCATCGCCAGGATTGGGCGCCCGAACACTGAAGCTTTCTTT. The full variable domain, with the rest looked up from reference TRBV15 and TRBJ1-1, is DAMVIQNPRYQVTQFGKPVTLSCSQTLNHNVMYWYQQKSSQAPKLLFHYYDKDFNNEADTPDNFQSRRPNTSFCFLDIRSPGLGDTAMYLCATSIARIGRPNTEAFFGQGTRLTVV.

The chain employs TRBV14 and TRBJ2-5, with 12 positions matching TRBD2. This CDR3 is 18 amino acids long. Germline trimming cut 0 bases from V and 5 bases from J; bases unmatched to any gene: 10. Germline CDR1 is SGHDN and CDR2 is FVKESK. CDR3 in DNA: TGTGCCAGCAGCCAAGATGTGAGACTAGCGGGAGTATATGAGACCCAGTACTTC. Amino acids: CASSQDVRLAGVYETQYF.

The chain combines TRBV20-1 with TRBJ2-7, with 8 bases that match TRBD2. The trim removed 6 bases at V and 4 bases at J, leaving 2 bases unmatched. Germline V lookup: CDR1 DFQATT, CDR2 SNEGSKA (reference sequence). The CDR3 is 11 residues long. CDR3 coding DNA: TGCAGTGCAGGGACTAGTTACGAGCAGTACTTC. This translates into CSAGTSYEQYF.